The clone carrying this T cell receptor (beta chain) was observed many times. This specimen belongs to a study of Graves' ophthalmopathy and Graves' hyperthyroidism. Trimming cost V 1 base and J 4 bases, with 7 bases left between them. The CDR3 runs 13 residues. CDR1 is MDHEN and CDR2 is SYDVKM in the germline V gene. The authors amplified TCR beta CDR3 regions, and they did so from RNA transcripts for repertoire sequencing. A first-round RT-PCR used HTBI primers, followed by a second-round multiplex PCR. TCRdb independently ran MiXCR on the multiplex PCR reads; one entry per CDR3 protein. The repertoire consists of 300,000 to 400,000 distinct CDR3 sequences, with roughly a sixth occurring once and the leading ten covering approximately 13%. The starting material, approximately 10 ml of fresh peripheral blood, provided the PBMCs.

What was sequenced was peripheral blood. The receptor was isolated from an adult man with Graves' ophthalmopathy. The chain joins TRBV28 to TRBJ1-2; D is uncertain. CDR3 protein: CASSLFESYGYTF. CDR3 in DNA: TGTGCCAGCAGTTTATTTGAGAGCTATGGCTACACCTTC.